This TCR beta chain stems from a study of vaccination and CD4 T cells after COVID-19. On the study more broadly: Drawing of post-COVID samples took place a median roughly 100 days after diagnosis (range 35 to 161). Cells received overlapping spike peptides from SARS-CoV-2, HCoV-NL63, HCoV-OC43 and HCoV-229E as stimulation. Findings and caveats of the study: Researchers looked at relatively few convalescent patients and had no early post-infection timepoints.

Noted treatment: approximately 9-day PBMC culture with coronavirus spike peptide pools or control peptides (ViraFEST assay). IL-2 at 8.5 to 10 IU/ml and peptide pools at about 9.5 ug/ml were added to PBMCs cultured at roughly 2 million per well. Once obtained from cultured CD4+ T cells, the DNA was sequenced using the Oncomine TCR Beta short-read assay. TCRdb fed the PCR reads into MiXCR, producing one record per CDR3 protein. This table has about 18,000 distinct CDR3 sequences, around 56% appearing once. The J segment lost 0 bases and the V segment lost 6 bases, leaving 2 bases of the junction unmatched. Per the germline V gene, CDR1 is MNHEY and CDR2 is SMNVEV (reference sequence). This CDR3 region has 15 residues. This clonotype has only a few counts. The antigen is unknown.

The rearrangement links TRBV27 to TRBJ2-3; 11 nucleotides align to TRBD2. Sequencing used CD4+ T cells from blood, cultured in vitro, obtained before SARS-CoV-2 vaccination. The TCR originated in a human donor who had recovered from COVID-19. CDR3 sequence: CASRGTSGSTDTQYF. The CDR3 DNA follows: TGTGCCAGCAGAGGGACTAGCGGTAGCACAGATACGCAGTATTTT.